This TCR beta chain comes out of a study of blood T cell repertoires in COVID-19. Looking at the study overall: The United States, Italy and Spain provided the acute and convalescent COVID-19 samples. T cells, B-cell-depleted T cells, or PBMCs provided the cDNA or gDNA that served as material.

Per the study methods: Scientists estimated how many nucleated cells there were by amplifying reference gene primers. The data were produced by immunoSEQ multiplex PCR, yet TCRdb's version contains in-frame clones alone and is incomplete. That table supplies the V and J calls and clone size; D and trimming were determined from the DNA. The sample has some 130,000 clones, about 76% seen once; the top ten hold around 18%. Germline values: CDR1 ENHRY, CDR2 SYGVKD. The CDR3 sequence is 16 residues long. V was pared by 4 bases and J by 1 base, with 4 bases of the junction left unmatched. Material: peripheral blood. The gene calls are TRBV10-3 and TRBJ2-2, with 9 bases fitting TRBD1. This clonotype was sampled from a man older than 75 with acute or convalescent COVID-19. The CDR3, as DNA: TGTGCCATCAGTGCCGGGACAGGGTTGAACACCGGGGAGCTGTTTTTT. Protein sequence: CAISAGTGLNTGELFF.